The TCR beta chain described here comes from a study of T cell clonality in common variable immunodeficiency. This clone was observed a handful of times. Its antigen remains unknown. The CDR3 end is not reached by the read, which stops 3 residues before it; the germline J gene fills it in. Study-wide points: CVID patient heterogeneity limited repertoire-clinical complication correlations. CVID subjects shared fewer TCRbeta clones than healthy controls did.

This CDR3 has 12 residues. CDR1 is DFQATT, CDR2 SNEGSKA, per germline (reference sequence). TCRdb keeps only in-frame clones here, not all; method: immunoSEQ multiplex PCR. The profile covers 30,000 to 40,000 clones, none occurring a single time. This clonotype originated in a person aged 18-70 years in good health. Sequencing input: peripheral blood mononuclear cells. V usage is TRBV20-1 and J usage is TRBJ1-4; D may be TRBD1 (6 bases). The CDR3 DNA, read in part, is TGCAGTGCTAGGCAGGGGCAGTCACCA. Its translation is CSARQGQSP. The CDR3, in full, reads CSARQGQSPLFF.